The 19 T cell receptor beta chains below were found in one sample sequenced in a study of T cell changes during pregnancy in multiple sclerosis. Assay used: immunoSEQ multiplex PCR; TCRdb lists only in-frame clones, some missing. This sample has more than 95,000 clones, with about 90% found just once. Material: peripheral blood, obtained after pregnancy. The receptor set was obtained from a female donor with multiple sclerosis, enrolled in a pregnancy study.

V is TRBV19 and J is TRBJ1-5, with a possible D match to TRBD1 (5 bases). This CDR3 contains 14 residues. Germline V gene lookup returns CDR1 LNHDA and CDR2 SQIVND (reference sequence). Trimming stripped 3 bases from V and 0 bases from J, with 6 bases between. The DNA of the CDR3 is TGTGCCAGTAGTATTGGACATAGCAATCAGCCCCAGCATTTT. Encoded protein: CASSIGHSNQPQHF.

This clone was detected only a few times. V gene TRBV29-1 combines with J gene TRBJ2-1, with D possibly being TRBD2 (6 bases). V lost 6 bases to trimming and J lost 4 bases, with 16 bases between them. CDR3 length: 14 amino acids. Germline assignment: CDR1 SQVTM and CDR2 ANQGSEA. The CDR3 DNA follows: TGCAGCGTCCATCCACCCCGGGGGTACAATGAGCAGTTCTTC. This sequence encodes CSVHPPRGYNEQFF.

The chain has TRBV11-1 and TRBJ2-2, with 11 bases identical to TRBD1. This CDR3 has 15 residues. J was trimmed by 6 bases and V by 4 bases; bases with no gene match: 4. Per the germline V gene, CDR1 is SGHAT and CDR2 is FQDESV (reference sequence). CDR3 protein: CASSSRDRGAGELFF. The CDR3 DNA reads as TGTGCCAGCAGCTCCCGGGACAGGGGGGCCGGGGAGCTGTTTTTT.

The rearrangement joins TRBV10-3 to TRBJ1-2; 9 positions agree with TRBD1. The CDR3 is made up of 13 amino acids. Germline values: CDR1 ENHRY, CDR2 SYGVKD. V trimming: 7 bases; J trimming: 6 bases; junction bases outside the gene matches: 6. CDR3 residues: CAITARDRDGYTF. The CDR3 DNA reads TGTGCCATCACCGCCCGGGACAGGGATGGCTACACCTTC.

The chain is built from TRBV19 and TRBJ1-1; D perhaps matches TRBD1 (5 bases). CDR3 length: 13 amino acids. Deletions cut 8 bases from V and 9 bases from J, with 19 bases between. Germline lookup yields CDR1 LNHDA and CDR2 SQIVND (reference sequence). Written as DNA, the CDR3 is TGTGCCAGTTGTAACTGGGGCGAAAATAAAGCTTTCTTT. Encoded protein: CASCNWGENKAFF. Combining the CDR3 with reference TRBV19 and TRBJ1-1 gives the whole variable domain DGGITQSPKYLFRKEGQNVTLSCEQNLNHDAMYWYRQDPGQGLRLIYYSQIVNDFQKGDIAEGYSVSREKKESFPLTVTSAQKNPTAFYLCASCNWGENKAFFGQGTRLTVV.

The chain's CDR3 is CASSLGGGGAFGEQFF. The CDR3, as DNA: TGTGCCAGCAGCTTAGGCGGCGGGGGGGCCTTTGGTGAGCAGTTCTTC. The V and J genes are TRBV7-2 and TRBJ2-1, with 9 bases identical to TRBD2. This CDR3 has 16 amino acids. Germline trimming cut 1 base from V and 9 bases from J; bases unmatched to any gene: 10. Germline V gene sequence: CDR1 SGHTA, CDR2 FQGNSA.

The rearrangement uses TRBV5-5 and TRBJ1-1; D unclear. Trimming left V 2 bases short and J 1 base short, with 9 bases between. The CDR3 totals 14 residues. Germline V lookup: CDR1 SGHKS, CDR2 YYEKEE (reference sequence). The CDR3 nucleotides are TGTGCCAGCAGCTTTTTCGCGGCGAACACTGAAGCTTTCTTT. It is translated as CASSFFAANTEAFF. Drawing the rest from reference TRBV5-5 and TRBJ1-1, the complete variable domain is DAGVTQSPTHLIKTRGQQVTLRCSPISGHKSVSWYQQVLGQGPQFIFQYYEKEERGRGNFPDRFSARQFPNYSSELNVNALLLGDSALYLCASSFFAANTEAFFGQGTRLTVV.

The genes are TRBV4-2 and TRBJ1-4, with D perhaps matching TRBD1 (5 bases). The ends were cut back, 1 base at V and 6 bases at J, with 15 bases in the middle. This CDR3 is built from 16 residues. Germline assignment: CDR1 LGHNA and CDR2 YNFKEQ. The CDR3 sequence is CASSQANTGMYEKLFF. CDR3 coding DNA: TGTGCCAGCAGCCAAGCCAATACAGGAATGTATGAAAAACTGTTTTTT.

V usage is TRBV15 and J usage is TRBJ2-1; D gene ambiguous. Trimming took off 0 bases at V and 6 bases at J, with 6 bases between the two ends. This CDR3 region has 13 residues. Germline CDR1 is LNHNV and CDR2 is YYDKDF (reference sequence). CDR3 in DNA: TGTGCCACCAGCAGAGAAAGACTCAATGAGCAGTTCTTC. It encodes CATSRERLNEQFF.

The V and J genes are TRBV14 and TRBJ2-5; D is perhaps TRBD2 (6 bases). V was trimmed by 4 bases and J by 4 bases, leaving 16 bases between them. Germline values: CDR1 SGHDN, CDR2 FVKESK. The CDR3 is 15 amino acids. The CDR3 DNA is TGTGCCAGCAGCCGTAATCCGTGGGGAGGAGAGACCCAGTACTTC. This sequence encodes CASSRNPWGGETQYF.

This sequence joins TRBV10-3 and TRBJ1-5; D gene ambiguous. V lost 0 bases, J lost 1 base, and 7 bases lay in between. Germline values: CDR1 ENHRY, CDR2 SYGVKD. CDR3 size: 15 residues. The DNA of the CDR3 is TGTGCCATCAGTGAGTCAGGAGGGAGCAATCAGCCCCAGCATTTT. It specifies CAISESGGSNQPQHF.

This clone has just a few counts. CDR3 region: CASSLGPLGGQETQYF. CDR3 DNA sequence: TGTGCCAGCAGCTTGGGGCCTCTAGGCGGTCAAGAGACCCAGTACTTC. This chain links TRBV7-2 with TRBJ2-5, with D perhaps TRBD1 (5 bases). The length of the CDR3 is 16 residues. From germline, CDR1 is SGHTA and CDR2 FQGNSA. V was clipped by 3 bases and J by 2 bases, with 16 bases between them.

The genes are TRBV6-4 and TRBJ2-1, with a weak D call TRBD1 (6 bases). V lost 1 base to trimming and J lost 9 bases, with 16 bases between them. CDR3 length: 15 amino acids. Germline-derived CDR1 and CDR2 are MRHNA and SNTAGT. CDR3 nucleotide sequence: TGTGCCAGCAGTGACTGGGCAGGGGCTGGAGGTGAGCAGTTCTTC. It encodes CASSDWAGAGGEQFF.

The chain couples TRBV7-9 to TRBJ2-5; D may be TRBD1 (6 bases). The germline CDR1 and CDR2 sequences are SEHNR and FQNEAQ (reference sequence). V gave up 5 bases and J gave up 4 bases, with 11 bases separating them. CDR3 size: 13 residues. The CDR3 protein is CASSPRGGETQYF. CDR3 nucleotide sequence: TGTGCCAGCAGCCCCAGGGGCGGAGAGACCCAGTACTTC.

The gene calls are TRBV5-4 and TRBJ1-1; no reliable D call. Germline assignment: CDR1 SGHNT and CDR2 YYREEE (reference sequence). Deletions cut 0 bases from V and 2 bases from J, with 5 bases between. CDR3 length equals 13 residues. This CDR3 is CASSLDSNTEAFF. In nucleotides, the CDR3 is TGTGCCAGCAGCTTGGACTCTAACACTGAAGCTTTCTTT.

The chain joins TRBV18 to TRBJ2-1; D may be TRBD2 (6 bases). The germline V gene encodes CDR1 KGHSH and CDR2 LQKENI. Trimming pared 2 bases from V and 4 bases from J, leaving 15 bases between. This CDR3 has 16 residues. As DNA, the CDR3 is TGTGCCAGCTCACCAATGCAGGGAGGTGGGTACAATGAGCAGTTCTTC. Amino acid sequence: CASSPMQGGGYNEQFF.

This sequence joins TRBV14 and TRBJ1-1; TRBD1 agrees at 7 bases. CDR1 is SGHDN, CDR2 FVKESK, per germline. This CDR3 is 16 amino acids long. V lost 0 bases and J lost 5; bases outside the gene matches: 9. The CDR3, as DNA: TGTGCCAGCAGCCAAGATCTTGGACAGGTTGGTACTGAAGCTTTCTTT. Protein sequence: CASSQDLGQVGTEAFF. Supplemented by reference TRBV14 and TRBJ1-1, the full variable domain reads EAGVTQFPSHSVIEKGQTVTLRCDPISGHDNLYWYRRVMGKEIKFLLHFVKESKQDESGMPNNRFLAERTGGTYSTLKVQPAELEDSGVYFCASSQDLGQVGTEAFFGQGTRLTVV.

The CDR3 spells CASSLFPLNTGELFF. In DNA form, the CDR3 reads TGTGCCAGCAGCTTGTTCCCTTTGAACACCGGGGAGCTGTTTTTT. The V gene is TRBV7-3, the J gene TRBJ2-2, with D hard to call. V lost 3 bases and J lost 1, with 9 bases in between. Germline values: CDR1 SGHTA, CDR2 FQGTGA. This CDR3 is built from 15 residues.

The rearrangement links TRBV7-8 to TRBJ2-5, with 10 nucleotides matching TRBD1. The CDR3 length is 16 residues. CDR1 is SGHVS, CDR2 FQNEAQ, per germline. Trimming took 3 bases from V and 5 from J; bases not matched to a gene: 9. This CDR3 is CASSFPGQGIMETQYF. CDR3 nucleotide sequence: TGTGCCAGCAGCTTCCCGGGACAGGGGATAATGGAGACCCAGTACTTC.